The source of this T cell receptor (beta chain) is a study of CD8+ T cells in alopecia areata. This clone was observed a handful of times. cDNA prepared by RNA extraction and subsequent reverse transcription served as the template for sequencing. Repertoires were generated with immunoSEQ multiplex PCR, while TCRdb's copy carries only in-frame clones and drops some. The sample lists 160,000 or so clones, 58% occurring once. Noted treatment: oral pan-JAK inhibitor, 5-10 mg twice daily. Germline V gives CDR1 GTSNPN, CDR2 SVGIG (reference sequence). The V and J ends lost 0 bases and 5 bases respectively, with 13 bases between them. The length of the CDR3 is 15 residues.

The gene calls are TRBV30 and TRBJ1-4; D not resolved. The sample in question was CD4+ T cells sorted from blood, obtained around week 55, from a patient treated with tofacitinib. This clonotype was obtained from a human donor with alopecia areata. In nucleotides, the CDR3 is TGTGCCTGGAGTGTACGGCCAGCAGCGAATGAAAAACTGTTTTTT. This sequence encodes CAWSVRPAANEKLFF.